These T cell receptor beta chains were read from a single sample in a study of response to subunit inactivated influenza vaccine. TCRdb reanalysed the RT-PCR reads using MiXCR and keeps one entry per CDR3 protein. This table holds more than 450,000 distinct CDR3 sequences, 7.5% to 8.5% found once. Here the sequenced sample was PBMCs from blood, taken less than 25 months after vaccination. The source is a man between 50 and 70 years old who received an inactivated influenza vaccine. Each CDR3 is given without its conserved first and last residue.

V,J,CDR3
TRBV28,TRBJ2-1,ASSFLSDEQF
TRBV5-1,TRBJ2-7,ASSFFRDRNEQY
TRBV4-1,TRBJ2-3,ASSQGTSGASTDTQY
TRBV20-1,TRBJ1-1,SARDVQLNTEAF
TRBV24-1,TRBJ2-1,ATSEPGTYNEQF
TRBV6-1,TRBJ1-2,ASSEALPGANYGYT
TRBV7-2,TRBJ1-5,ASSSDKGGSQH
TRBV7-9,TRBJ1-4,ASSRSRGALREEKLF
TRBV12-3/TRBV12-4,TRBJ1-3,ASSQTKFGNTIY
TRBV3-1,TRBJ2-5,ASSQDWAGTQY
TRBV21-1,TRBJ2-5,ASTVTGGETQY
TRBV7-2,TRBJ2-2,ASSVRGLNTGELF
TRBV9,TRBJ1-6,ASSRPGSPLH
TRBV18,TRBJ2-4,ASSPPSGGWNIQY
TRBV7-9,TRBJ2-1,ASSPPSGSDNEQF
TRBV29-1,TRBJ2-1,SVGDGGSYNEQF
TRBV5-1,TRBJ1-4,ASSLAGTGPNEKLF
TRBV29-1,TRBJ1-4,SAWTVLNEKLF
TRBV3-1,TRBJ2-1,ASSAPGTSAF
TRBV18,TRBJ2-7,ASSPGRYEQY
TRBV20-1,TRBJ1-1,SAPMRNAEAF
TRBV2,TRBJ2-1,ASNGLAGDEQF
TRBV7-8,TRBJ2-7,ASSLDLRLHEQY
TRBV28,TRBJ2-5,ASSSRQGAYETQY
TRBV18,TRBJ2-2,ASSRQQGRNTGELF
TRBV18,TRBJ2-1,ASSPFGGGVVNEQF
TRBV12-3/TRBV12-4,TRBJ2-2,ASSPGAGNTGELF
TRBV6-2/TRBV6-3,TRBJ2-3,ASSYEGVTGGHTHTLADTQY
TRBV29-1,TRBJ2-7,SVGTRNEQY
TRBV11-1,TRBJ2-5,ASSLEGRLRQKGQGTQY
TRBV7-9,TRBJ2-7,ASSLTTSGGRTYEQY
TRBV18,TRBJ2-6,ASSPTGSGANVLT
TRBV4-3,TRBJ2-3,ASSQARQVPDTQY
TRBV9,TRBJ2-2,ASSVTPNTGELF
TRBV20-1,TRBJ2-3,SARDLAGDYTDTQY